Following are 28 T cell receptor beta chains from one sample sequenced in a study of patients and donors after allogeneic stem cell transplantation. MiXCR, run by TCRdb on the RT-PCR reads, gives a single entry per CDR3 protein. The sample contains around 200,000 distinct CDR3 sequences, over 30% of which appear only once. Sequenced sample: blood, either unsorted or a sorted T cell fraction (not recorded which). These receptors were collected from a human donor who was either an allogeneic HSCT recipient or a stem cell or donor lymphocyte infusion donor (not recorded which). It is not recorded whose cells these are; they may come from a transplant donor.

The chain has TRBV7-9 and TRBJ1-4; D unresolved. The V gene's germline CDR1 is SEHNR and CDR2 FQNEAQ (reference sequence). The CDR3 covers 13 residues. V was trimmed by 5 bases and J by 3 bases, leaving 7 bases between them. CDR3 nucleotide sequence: TGTGCCAGCAGCCCTGAGTCTAATGAAAAACTGTTTTTT. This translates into CASSPESNEKLFF.

The CDR3 protein is CASSLAGGTSYNEQFF. As DNA, the CDR3 is TGTGCCAGCAGCTTAGCGGGGGGGACTAGCTACAATGAGCAGTTCTTC. The V gene is TRBV7-6, the J gene TRBJ2-1, with TRBD2 identical over 8 bases. The CDR3 contains 16 residues. From germline, CDR1 is SGHVS and CDR2 FNYEAQ. The J segment lost 3 bases and the V segment lost 0 bases, leaving 4 bases of the junction unmatched. The variable domain in full, with the rest retrieved from reference TRBV7-6 and TRBJ2-1, is GAGVSQSPRYKVTKRGQDVALRCDPISGHVSLYWYRQALGQGPEFLTYFNYEAQQDKSGLPNDRFSAERPEGSISTLTIQRTEQRDSAMYRCASSLAGGTSYNEQFFGPGTRLTVL.

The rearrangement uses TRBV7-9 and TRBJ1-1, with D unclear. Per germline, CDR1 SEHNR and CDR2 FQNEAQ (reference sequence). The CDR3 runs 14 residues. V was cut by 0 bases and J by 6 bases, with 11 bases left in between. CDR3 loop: CASSLAPGSAEAFF. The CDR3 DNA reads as TGTGCCAGCAGCTTAGCCCCGGGGTCGGCTGAAGCTTTCTTT.

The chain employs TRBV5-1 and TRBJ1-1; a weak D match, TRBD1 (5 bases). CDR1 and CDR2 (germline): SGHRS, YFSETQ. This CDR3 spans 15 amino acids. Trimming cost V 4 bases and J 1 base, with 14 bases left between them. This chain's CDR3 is CASSKRGSTNTEAFF. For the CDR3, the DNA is TGCGCCAGCAGCAAACGGGGGTCCACGAACACTGAAGCTTTCTTT.

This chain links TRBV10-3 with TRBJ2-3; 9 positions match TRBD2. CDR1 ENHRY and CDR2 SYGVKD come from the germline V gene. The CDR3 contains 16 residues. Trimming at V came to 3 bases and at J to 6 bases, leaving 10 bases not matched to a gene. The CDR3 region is CAISDGNSGGRDTQYF. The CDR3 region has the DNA TGTGCCATCAGTGACGGTAATAGCGGGGGAAGGGATACGCAGTATTTT.

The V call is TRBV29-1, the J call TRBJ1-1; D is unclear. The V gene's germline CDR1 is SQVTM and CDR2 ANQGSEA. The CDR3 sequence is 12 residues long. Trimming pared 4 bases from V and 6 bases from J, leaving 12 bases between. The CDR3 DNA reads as TGCAGCGTTGTAATAGTCGGGGCTGAAGCTTTCTTT. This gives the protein CSVVIVGAEAFF.

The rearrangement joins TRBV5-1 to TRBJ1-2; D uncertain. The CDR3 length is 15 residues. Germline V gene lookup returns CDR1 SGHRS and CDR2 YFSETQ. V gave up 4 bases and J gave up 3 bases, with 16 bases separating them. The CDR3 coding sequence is TGCGCCAGCAGCGATATTATATCGGGCGACTATGGCTACACCTTC. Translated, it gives CASSDIISGDYGYTF.

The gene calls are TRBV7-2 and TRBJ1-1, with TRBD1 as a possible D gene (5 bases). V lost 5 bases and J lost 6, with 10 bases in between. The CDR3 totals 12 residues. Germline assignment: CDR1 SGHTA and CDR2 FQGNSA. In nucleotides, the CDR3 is TGTGCCAGCAGCCGCCCGGGGGCTGAAGCTTTCTTT. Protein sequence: CASSRPGAEAFF.

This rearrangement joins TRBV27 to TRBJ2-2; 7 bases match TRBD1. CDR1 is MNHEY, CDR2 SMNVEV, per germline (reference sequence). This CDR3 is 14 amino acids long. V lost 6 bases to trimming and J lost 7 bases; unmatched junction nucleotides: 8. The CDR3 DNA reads TGTGCCAGCAGACTAGGGGGCGCGGGCGGGGAGCTGTTTTTT. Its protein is CASRLGGAGGELFF.

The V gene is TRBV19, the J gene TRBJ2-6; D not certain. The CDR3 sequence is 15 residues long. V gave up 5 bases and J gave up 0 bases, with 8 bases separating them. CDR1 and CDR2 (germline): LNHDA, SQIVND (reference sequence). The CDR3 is CASSASLSGANVLTF. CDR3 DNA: TGTGCCAGTAGTGCCAGCCTCTCTGGGGCCAACGTCCTGACTTTC.

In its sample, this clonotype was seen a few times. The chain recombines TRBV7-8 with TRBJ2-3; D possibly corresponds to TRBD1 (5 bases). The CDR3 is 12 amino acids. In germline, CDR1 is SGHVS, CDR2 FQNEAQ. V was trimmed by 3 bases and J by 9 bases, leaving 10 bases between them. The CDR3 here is CASSFSRGTQYF. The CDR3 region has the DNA TGTGCCAGCAGCTTTTCAAGGGGAACGCAGTATTTT.

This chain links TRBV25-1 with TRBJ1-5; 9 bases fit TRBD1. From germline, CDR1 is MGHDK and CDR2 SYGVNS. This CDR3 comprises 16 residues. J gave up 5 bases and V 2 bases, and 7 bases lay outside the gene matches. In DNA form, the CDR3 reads TGTGCCAGCAGTGAAGAGAGGGACAGGGATTATCAGCCCCAGCATTTT. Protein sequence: CASSEERDRDYQPQHF.

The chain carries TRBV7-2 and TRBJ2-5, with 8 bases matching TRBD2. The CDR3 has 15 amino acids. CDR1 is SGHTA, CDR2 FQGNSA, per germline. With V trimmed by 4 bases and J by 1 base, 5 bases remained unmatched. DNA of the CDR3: TGTGCCAGCAGCTCTCAGACTAGCGCCCAAGAGACCCAGTACTTC. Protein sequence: CASSSQTSAQETQYF.

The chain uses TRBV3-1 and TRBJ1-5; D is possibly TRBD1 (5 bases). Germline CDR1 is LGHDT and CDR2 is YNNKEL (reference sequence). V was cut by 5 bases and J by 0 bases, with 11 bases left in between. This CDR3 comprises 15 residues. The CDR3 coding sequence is TGTGCCAGCAGCACGGGACCTGATAGCAATCAGCCCCAGCATTTT. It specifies CASSTGPDSNQPQHF.

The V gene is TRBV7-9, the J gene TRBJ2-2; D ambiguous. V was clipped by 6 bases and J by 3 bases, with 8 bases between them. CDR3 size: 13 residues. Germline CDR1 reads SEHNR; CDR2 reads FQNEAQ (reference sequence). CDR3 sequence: CASSTTHTGELFF. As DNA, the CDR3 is TGTGCCAGCAGTACCACGCACACCGGGGAGCTGTTTTTT.

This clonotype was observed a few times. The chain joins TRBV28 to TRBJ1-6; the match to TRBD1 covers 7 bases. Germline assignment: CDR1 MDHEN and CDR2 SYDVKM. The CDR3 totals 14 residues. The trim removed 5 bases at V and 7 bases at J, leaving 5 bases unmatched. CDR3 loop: CASSPGTANSPLHF. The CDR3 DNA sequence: TGTGCCAGCAGTCCCGGGACAGCCAATTCACCCCTCCACTTT. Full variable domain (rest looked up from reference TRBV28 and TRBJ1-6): DVKVTQSSRYLVKRTGEKVFLECVQDMDHENMFWYRQDPGLGLRLIYFSYDVKMKEKGDIPEGYSVSREKKERFSLILESASTNQTSMYLCASSPGTANSPLHFGNGTRLTVT.

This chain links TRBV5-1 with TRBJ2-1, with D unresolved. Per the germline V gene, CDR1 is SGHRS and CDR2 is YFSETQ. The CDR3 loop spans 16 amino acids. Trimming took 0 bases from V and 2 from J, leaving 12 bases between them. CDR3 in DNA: TGCGCCAGCAGCTTGGGTTCAGTCAAAACCTACAATGAGCAGTTCTTC. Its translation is CASSLGSVKTYNEQFF.

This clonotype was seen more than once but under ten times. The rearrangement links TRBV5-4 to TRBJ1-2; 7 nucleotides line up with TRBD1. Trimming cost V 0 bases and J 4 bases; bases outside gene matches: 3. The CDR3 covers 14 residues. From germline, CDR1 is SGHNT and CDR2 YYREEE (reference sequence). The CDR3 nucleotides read TGTGCCAGCAGCTTGGAGCCAGGGGGCTATGGCTACACCTTC. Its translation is CASSLEPGGYGYTF. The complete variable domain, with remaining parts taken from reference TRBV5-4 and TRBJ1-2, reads ETGVTQSPTHLIKTRGQQVTLRCSSQSGHNTVSWYQQALGQGPQFIFQYYREEENGRGNFPPRFSGLQFPNYSSELNVNALELDDSALYLCASSLEPGGYGYTFGSGTRLTVV.

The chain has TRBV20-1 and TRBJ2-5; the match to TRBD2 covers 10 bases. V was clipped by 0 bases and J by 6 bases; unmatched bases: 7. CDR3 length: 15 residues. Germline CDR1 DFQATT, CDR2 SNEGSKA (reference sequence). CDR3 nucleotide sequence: TGCAGTGCTAGAGATAACCTAGCGGGGGATAAGACCCAGTACTTC. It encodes CSARDNLAGDKTQYF.

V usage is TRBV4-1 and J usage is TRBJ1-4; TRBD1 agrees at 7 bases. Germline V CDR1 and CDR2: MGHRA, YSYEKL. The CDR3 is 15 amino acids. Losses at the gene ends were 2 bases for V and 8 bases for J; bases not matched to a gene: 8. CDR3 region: CASSQTRTGLEKLFF. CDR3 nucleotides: TGCGCCAGCAGCCAAACCCGGACAGGATTAGAAAAACTGTTTTTT.

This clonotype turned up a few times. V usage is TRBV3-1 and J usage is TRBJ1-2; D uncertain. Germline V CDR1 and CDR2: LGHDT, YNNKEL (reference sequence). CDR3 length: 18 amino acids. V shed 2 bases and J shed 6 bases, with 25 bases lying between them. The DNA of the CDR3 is TGTGCCAGCAGCCAAAATGCTTTCCCTACGGGTAAAATCAATGGCTACACCTTC. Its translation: CASSQNAFPTGKINGYTF.

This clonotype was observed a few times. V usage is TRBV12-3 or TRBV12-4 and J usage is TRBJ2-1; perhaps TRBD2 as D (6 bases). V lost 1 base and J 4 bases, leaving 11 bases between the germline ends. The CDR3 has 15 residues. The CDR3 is CASSLGSGGYNEQFF. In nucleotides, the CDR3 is TGTGCCAGCAGTTTAGGTTCCGGAGGGTACAATGAGCAGTTCTTC.

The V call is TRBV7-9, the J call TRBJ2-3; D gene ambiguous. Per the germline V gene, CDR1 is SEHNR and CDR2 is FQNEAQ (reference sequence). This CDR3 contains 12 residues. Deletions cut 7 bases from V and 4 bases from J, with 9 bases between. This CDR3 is CASTLRADTQYF. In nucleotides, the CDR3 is TGTGCCAGCACTCTAAGAGCAGATACGCAGTATTTT.

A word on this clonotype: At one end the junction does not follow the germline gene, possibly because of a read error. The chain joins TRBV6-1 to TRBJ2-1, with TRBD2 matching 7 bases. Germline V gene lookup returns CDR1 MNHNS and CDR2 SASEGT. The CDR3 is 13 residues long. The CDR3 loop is CASSESPLIGGIF. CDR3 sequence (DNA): TGTGCCAGCAGTGAAAGCCCACTCATCGGGGGGATCTTC.

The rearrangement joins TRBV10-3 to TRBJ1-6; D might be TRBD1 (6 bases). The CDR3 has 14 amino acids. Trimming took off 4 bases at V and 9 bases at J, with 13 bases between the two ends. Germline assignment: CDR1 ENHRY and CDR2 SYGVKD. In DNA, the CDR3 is TGTGCCATCAGTGCGGGGGGCTTGAGTTCACCCCTCCACTTT. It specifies CAISAGGLSSPLHF.

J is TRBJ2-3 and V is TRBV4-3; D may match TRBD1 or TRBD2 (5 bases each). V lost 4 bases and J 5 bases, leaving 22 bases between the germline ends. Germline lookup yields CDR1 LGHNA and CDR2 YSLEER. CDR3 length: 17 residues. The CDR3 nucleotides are TGCGCCAGCAGCCCAGCCCGGTGGGGGAATGAGGTAGATACGCAGTATTTT. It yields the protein CASSPARWGNEVDTQYF.

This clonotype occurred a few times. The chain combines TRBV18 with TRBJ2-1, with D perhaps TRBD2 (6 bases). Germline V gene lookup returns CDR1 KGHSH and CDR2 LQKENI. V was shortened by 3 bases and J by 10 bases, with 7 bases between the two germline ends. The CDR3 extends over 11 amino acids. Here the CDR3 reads CASSPGGEQFF. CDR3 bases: TGTGCCAGCTCACCCGGGGGAGAGCAGTTCTTC.

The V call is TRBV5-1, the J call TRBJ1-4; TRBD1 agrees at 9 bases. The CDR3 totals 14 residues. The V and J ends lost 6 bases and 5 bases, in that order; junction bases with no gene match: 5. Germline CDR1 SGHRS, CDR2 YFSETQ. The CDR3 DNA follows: TGCGCCAGCAAGTCCGGGACAGGGAATGAAAAACTGTTTTTT. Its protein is CASKSGTGNEKLFF.